Sequencing of this T cell receptor beta chain was carried out in a study of shared clonotypes between healthy human individuals. Study-wide background: Researchers drew samples from two women and a few men aged 18 to 49.

Worth noting for this clone: Its target is unknown.

Germline values: CDR1 SGHRS, CDR2 YFSETQ. V dropped 4 bases and J dropped 5 bases, with 13 bases sitting between them. CDR3 length: 13 amino acids. General observations from the study: Clonotype sharing across a few donors was observed for about 4.8% of naive CD4 clonotypes.

Sequencing was at deep level. This table comes from immunoSEQ multiplex PCR, and its TCRdb copy is limited to in-frame clones, with some not included. The table has a few hundred thousand clones, 60% to 70% seen once. The sample comprised memory CD4+ T cells sorted from blood. Subset indicated: CD45RA-negative fraction. This sequence joins TRBV5-1 and TRBJ2-7; D perhaps matches TRBD2 (5 bases). This sequence originates from a man aged 25-45 years in good health. CDR3 sequence: CASSGSGYDEQYF. The CDR3 DNA is TGCGCCAGCAGCGGGAGTGGTTACGACGAGCAGTACTTC.